This T cell receptor beta chain was identified in a study of T cells after yellow fever vaccination. Study-level background: Researchers used SMART-Seq v4 Ultra Low Input to prepare fractions that had low cell numbers.

Findings and limits, study-wide: After the booster, roughly 96% of CD4 and approximately 87% of CD8 primary-response clones were re-detected.

At least ten counts were recorded for this clonotype. Its antigen is currently unknown. They built TCR cDNA with 5'RACE template switching, a step that put in a universal primer site and UMIs. TCRdb independently ran MiXCR on the 5' RACE reads; one entry per CDR3 protein. The table shows a few hundred thousand distinct CDR3 sequences, with approximately 6% occurring only once. The CDR3 has 16 amino acids. V lost 4 bases and J 1 base, leaving 19 bases between the germline ends. Looked up from germline, CDR1 is DFQATT and CDR2 is SNEGSKA (reference sequence). The receptor's source is a man younger than 40 who received the YFV17D yellow fever vaccine. This chain joins TRBV20-1 and TRBJ2-5; a possible D gene is TRBD2 (5 bases). Sequences were derived from PBMCs, sampled 5 days after the yellow fever booster vaccination. The CDR3 coding sequence is TGCAGTGCTAAATCTAGCCAAACCCCTTTCCAAGAGACCCAGTACTTC. Protein: CSAKSSQTPFQETQYF.